This entry lists 20 T cell receptor beta chains sequenced from one sample in a study of blood T cell repertoires in COVID-19 (dated by TCRdb to 2020 to 2021). Library construction relied on the immunoSEQ multiplex PCR assay. TCRdb mirrors the immuneACCESS table, restricted to in-frame sequences. Some clones are absent from its copies; in checked studies, under half trace to an unresolved V gene, and the reason for the others is unknown. The sample yields under 500,000 clones; 80% to 90% were counted once. The top ten clones comprise around 1.1% of the sample. Sequenced material: PBMCs or T cells enriched from blood (not recorded which). Receptor source: a man in his thirties or forties who had recovered from COVID-19.

This rearrangement joins TRBV19 to TRBJ1-4; no clear D gene. This CDR3 spans 16 amino acids. Germline V lookup: CDR1 LNHDA, CDR2 SQIVND (reference sequence). Trimming removed 10 bases at V and 0 bases at J, with 18 bases between. CDR3 in DNA: TGTGCCACCGGGATCAGCCCGTCTGCAACTAATGAAAAACTGTTTTTT. This codes for CATGISPSATNEKLFF.

As to this clone: Other DNA sequences in the sample encode the same CDR3. V is TRBV9 and J is TRBJ2-7; TRBD1 is a possible D gene (5 bases). V lost 0 bases, J lost 2 bases, and 9 bases lay in between. The CDR3 sequence is 14 residues long. Germline assignment: CDR1 SGDLS and CDR2 YYNGEE. The DNA for the CDR3 is TGTGCCAGCAGCGTAGGAGGACAAACCTACGAGCAGTACTTC. Amino acids: CASSVGGQTYEQYF.

Notes on this clone: This sample also contains other DNA sequences that code for the same CDR3. The CDR3 coding sequence is TGCGCCAGCAGTTCCCGGACTTATAACAATGAGCAGTTCTTC. Protein: CASSSRTYNNEQFF. The V and J genes are TRBV5-1 and TRBJ2-1, with TRBD2 as a possible D gene (5 bases). The V gene lost 5 bases and the J gene lost 5 bases, with 14 bases spanning the gap. Germline V gene sequence: CDR1 SGHRS, CDR2 YFSETQ. The length of the CDR3 is 14 residues.

The V gene is TRBV4-1, the J gene TRBJ2-6, with TRBD2 as a possible D gene (6 bases). The CDR3 sequence is 18 residues long. V lost 1 base and J 0 bases, leaving 13 bases between the germline ends. Germline V gene sequence: CDR1 MGHRA, CDR2 YSYEKL. In nucleotides, the CDR3 is TGCGCCAGCAGCCAAGGAGGACTACCAGTCTCTGGGGCCAACGTCCTGACTTTC. Translated: CASSQGGLPVSGANVLTF.

The V and J genes are TRBV28 and TRBJ2-7; D possibly corresponds to TRBD1 (6 bases). Germline V gene sequence: CDR1 MDHEN, CDR2 SYDVKM. The CDR3 extends over 15 amino acids. The V end lost 5 bases, the J end lost 0 bases, and 14 bases lay between the germline ends. CDR3 sequence reads: CASSPHRDHSYEQYF. In nucleotides, the CDR3 is TGTGCCAGCAGTCCACACAGGGATCACTCCTACGAGCAGTACTTC.

The genes are TRBV19 and TRBJ1-2, with 9 nucleotides matching TRBD1. The CDR3 length is 14 residues. CDR1 and CDR2 from the germline V gene are LNHDA and SQIVND (reference sequence). After removal of 2 bases from V and 4 bases from J, the junction contained 2 bases not matched to a gene. The CDR3 region has the DNA TGTGCCAGTAGTATACTGGGACAGGGCTATGGCTACACCTTC. This encodes CASSILGQGYGYTF. The entire variable domain, with the rest obtained from reference TRBV19 and TRBJ1-2, is as follows: DGGITQSPKYLFRKEGQNVTLSCEQNLNHDAMYWYRQDPGQGLRLIYYSQIVNDFQKGDIAEGYSVSREKKESFPLTVTSAQKNPTAFYLCASSILGQGYGYTFGSGTRLTVV.

The V gene is TRBV6-5, the J gene TRBJ1-4; D ambiguous. The V end lost 0 bases, the J end lost 6 bases, and 11 bases lay between the germline ends. CDR1 and CDR2 from the germline V gene are MNHEY and SVGAGI. CDR3 size: 15 residues. CDR3 sequence reads: CASSYSRLAYEKLFF. CDR3 in DNA: TGTGCCAGCAGTTACTCGAGGTTGGCCTATGAAAAACTGTTTTTT.

The chain carries TRBV27 and TRBJ1-2; D may be TRBD1 (5 bases). Trimming took 3 bases from V and 2 from J, leaving 7 bases between them. Looked up from germline, CDR1 is MNHEY and CDR2 is SMNVEV (reference sequence). This CDR3 comprises 13 residues. CDR3 in DNA: TGTGCCAGCAGTTTTCGACAGAACTATGGCTACACCTTC. It translates to CASSFRQNYGYTF.

The V and J genes are TRBV5-6 and TRBJ1-2, with D possibly matching TRBD1 (6 bases). Trimming took off 2 bases at V and 6 bases at J, with 17 bases between the two ends. CDR1 is SGHDT, CDR2 YYEEEE, per germline. The CDR3 covers 15 residues. CDR3 in DNA: TGTGCCAGCAGCTTCGGGCTAGAAGGGGGAGATGGCTACACCTTC. It codes for CASSFGLEGGDGYTF.

The genes are TRBV27 and TRBJ2-3; D remains ambiguous. This CDR3 spans 12 amino acids. V was clipped by 8 bases and J by 0 bases, with 6 bases between them. The germline V gene has CDR1 MNHEY and CDR2 SMNVEV (reference sequence). The CDR3 is CASGSSTDTQYF. For the CDR3, the DNA is TGTGCCAGCGGTTCAAGCACAGATACGCAGTATTTT.

V usage is TRBV19 and J usage is TRBJ2-1; TRBD2 aligns across 8 bases. The CDR3 consists of 14 residues. Germline V gene data show CDR1 as LNHDA and CDR2 as SQIVND (reference sequence). V lost 1 base to trimming and J lost 6 bases; unmatched junction nucleotides: 2. This chain's CDR3 is CASSIGLATNEQFF. The CDR3 nucleotides are TGTGCCAGTAGTATAGGACTAGCGACCAATGAGCAGTTCTTC.

The V and J genes are TRBV15 and TRBJ1-1; 7 nucleotides agree with TRBD1. The length of the CDR3 is 12 residues. Germline assignment: CDR1 LNHNV and CDR2 YYDKDF (reference sequence). Trimming cost V 5 bases and J 7 bases; bases outside gene matches: 4. CDR3 region: CATSDGTDEAFF. In DNA form, the CDR3 reads TGTGCCACCAGCGACGGGACAGATGAAGCTTTCTTT. Combining the CDR3 with reference TRBV15 and TRBJ1-1 gives the whole variable domain DAMVIQNPRYQVTQFGKPVTLSCSQTLNHNVMYWYQQKSSQAPKLLFHYYDKDFNNEADTPDNFQSRRPNTSFCFLDIRSPGLGDTAMYLCATSDGTDEAFFGQGTRLTVV.

The chain employs TRBV18 and TRBJ1-1; 9 bases fit TRBD1. CDR1 is KGHSH and CDR2 is LQKENI in the germline V gene. CDR3 size: 16 residues. With V trimmed by 3 bases and J by 5 bases, 10 bases remained unmatched. The CDR3 DNA reads TGTGCCAGCTCACCCTTTCCGGGACAGGGTAGGACTGAAGCTTTCTTT. Its protein is CASSPFPGQGRTEAFF. The full variable domain, in which reference TRBV18 and TRBJ1-1 provide the parts outside the CDR3, is NAGVMQNPRHLVRRRGQEARLRCSPMKGHSHVYWYRQLPEEGLKFMVYLQKENIIDESGMPKERFSAEFPKEGPSILRIQQVVRGDSAAYFCASSPFPGQGRTEAFFGQGTRLTVV.

This clone was seen repeatedly, ten times or more. J is TRBJ1-2 and V is TRBV5-4; no definite D call. Germline assignment: CDR1 SGHNT and CDR2 YYREEE (reference sequence). The CDR3 is made up of 13 amino acids. V lost 6 bases, J lost 4 bases, and 13 bases lay in between. The CDR3 region is CASNLGGSYGYTF. The CDR3 DNA follows: TGTGCCAGCAACTTAGGAGGGTCCTATGGCTACACCTTC.

In its sample, this clone was seen once. Other nucleotide sequences in the sample specify the same CDR3. CDR3 amino acids: CASSLSGTRNQPQHF. The CDR3 nucleotides read TGTGCCAGCAGTTTAAGCGGGACGAGGAATCAGCCCCAGCATTTT. This chain uses TRBV27 with TRBJ1-5; perhaps TRBD1 as D (5 bases). This CDR3 contains 15 residues. The V gene's germline CDR1 is MNHEY and CDR2 SMNVEV (reference sequence). V was pared by 2 bases and J by 4 bases, with 12 bases between.

V is TRBV29-1 and J is TRBJ1-2, with TRBD1 identical over 7 bases. The CDR3 length is 15 residues. The J segment lost 3 bases and the V segment lost 0 bases, leaving 7 bases of the junction unmatched. Germline assignment: CDR1 SQVTM and CDR2 ANQGSEA. CDR3 in amino acids: CSVEDRGRGDYGYTF. CDR3 DNA: TGCAGCGTTGAAGATCGGGGCAGGGGGGACTATGGCTACACCTTC.

The chain couples TRBV5-1 to TRBJ2-6, with 9 bases that match TRBD1. The V gene end was trimmed by 0 bases and the J gene end by 1 base; junction bases not matched to a gene: 5. The CDR3 totals 18 residues. Per germline, CDR1 SGHRS and CDR2 YFSETQ. CDR3 sequence: CASSLEGQGRSGANVLTF. CDR3 bases: TGCGCCAGCAGCTTGGAGGGACAGGGACGTTCTGGGGCCAACGTCCTGACTTTC.

This clone was counted between two and nine times. The chain combines TRBV6-6 with TRBJ1-4; D is unresolved. Germline V gene lookup returns CDR1 MNHNY and CDR2 SVGAGI (reference sequence). V was trimmed by 5 bases and J by 4 bases, leaving 11 bases between them. The CDR3 runs to 14 residues. CDR3 DNA: TGTGCCAGCAGTACCGAGAAATTTAATGAAAAACTGTTTTTT. Protein product: CASSTEKFNEKLFF.

The rearrangement joins TRBV28 to TRBJ2-1, with TRBD1 identical over 7 bases. The CDR3 runs 16 residues. The junction had 13 bases not matched to a gene; V was cut back by 6 bases and J by 5 bases. From germline, CDR1 is MDHEN and CDR2 SYDVKM. CDR3 nucleotide sequence: TGTGCCAGCAGCTCCGCGACAGGGAACAGTAACAATGAGCAGTTCTTC. It is translated as CASSSATGNSNNEQFF.

The chain employs TRBV28 and TRBJ2-5, with D maybe TRBD2 (5 bases). The CDR3 totals 18 residues. Trimming shortened V by 5 bases and J by 0 bases, and 22 bases separated the two germline ends. Per germline, CDR1 MDHEN and CDR2 SYDVKM. Here the CDR3 DNA reads TGTGCCAGCAGTGGGCGGACTGGAGACTCGAAGTACCAAGAGACCCAGTACTTC. Protein: CASSGRTGDSKYQETQYF.